This is a list of T cell receptor beta chains from one sample in a study of Ad26.COV2.S vaccination and SARS-CoV-2 variants. Generated by immunoSEQ multiplex PCR, the TCRdb table keeps only in-frame clones and is missing some. The sample lists about 430,000 clones; 75% to 95% were seen once. This sample comprised peripheral blood, obtained in a trial of Ad26.COV2.S vaccine versus placebo. Receptors were obtained from a person between 18 and 65 years old who received the Ad26.COV2.S COVID-19 vaccine or a placebo. The CDR3 runs from the conserved cysteine through the conserved F or W. Fields, in order: D gene, V gene, J gene, clone size, CDR3 DNA, CDR3 protein. The D gene is left open where the match is weak. Clone size, where shown, is once, few, many, or a class for clones that have expanded.

D: .; V: TRBV5-1; J: TRBJ2-7; size: .; DNA: TGCGCCAGCAGCTTGGCGGGGCAGGGATCGCCCTACGAGCAGTACTTC; CDR3: CASSLAGQGSPYEQYF
D: .; V: TRBV4-1; J: TRBJ2-7; size: .; DNA: TGCGCCACTAGCTGGCGGCCGGGGAGCGGTCCCTACGAGCAGTACTTC; CDR3: CATSWRPGSGPYEQYF
D: TRBD1; V: TRBV9; J: TRBJ1-6; size: .; DNA: TGTGCCAGCAGCGAGGGGACAGGGTCAAATTCACCCCTCCACTTT; CDR3: CASSEGTGSNSPLHF
D: .; V: TRBV5-4; J: TRBJ2-5; size: .; DNA: TGTGCCAGCAGCGCCACAATCAACCAAGAGACCCAGTACTTC; CDR3: CASSATINQETQYF
D: .; V: TRBV3-1/TRBV3-2; J: TRBJ1-2; size: .; DNA: TGTGCCAGCAGCCAAGATAAAGTTGGCGGCTACACCTTC; CDR3: CASSQDKVGGYTF
D: .; V: TRBV6-5; J: TRBJ1-4; size: .; DNA: TGTGCCAGCAGACGGGGGTGGACTAATGAAAAACTGTTTTTT; CDR3: CASRRGWTNEKLFF
D: .; V: TRBV6-2/TRBV6-3; J: TRBJ1-5; size: .; DNA: TGTGCCAGCAGTTACTCCCCAGGGTATCAGCCCCAGCATTTT; CDR3: CASSYSPGYQPQHF
D: .; V: TRBV6-5; J: TRBJ1-1; size: .; DNA: TGTGCCAGCAGTTACCAGCGGGCGGGAGGTGAAGCTTTCTTT; CDR3: CASSYQRAGGEAFF
D: TRBD1; V: TRBV9; J: TRBJ2-3; size: .; DNA: TGTGCCAGCAGCGCGGACAGGGGGGCGGATACGCAGTATTTT; CDR3: CASSADRGADTQYF
D: .; V: TRBV16; J: TRBJ1-1; size: .; DNA: TGTGCCAGCAGCCAATGGATGTTGACCACTGAAGCTTTCTTT; CDR3: CASSQWMLTTEAFF
D: .; V: TRBV5-6; J: TRBJ1-5; size: .; DNA: TGTGCCAGCAGCGGCCAGGGTTTCGGTCAGCCCCAGCATTTT; CDR3: CASSGQGFGQPQHF
D: TRBD2; V: TRBV5-8; J: TRBJ2-7; size: .; DNA: TGTGCCAGCAGCTTAGCGGGAGGGCTAAGCTACGAGCAGTACTTC; CDR3: CASSLAGGLSYEQYF
D: .; V: TRBV19; J: TRBJ2-2; size: .; DNA: TGTGCCAGTAGTATAGAGGGAAGCACCGGGGAGCTGTTTTTT; CDR3: CASSIEGSTGELFF
D: .; V: TRBV18; J: TRBJ2-2; size: .; DNA: TGTGCCAGCTCACCACTAGACAGCTCCACCGGGGAGCTGTTTTTT; CDR3: CASSPLDSSTGELFF
D: .; V: TRBV7-2; J: TRBJ2-1; size: .; DNA: TGTGCCAGCAGCCCCCGCGTCCAGCGGTCGAATGAGCAGTTCTTC; CDR3: CASSPRVQRSNEQFF
D: TRBD1; V: TRBV30; J: TRBJ2-4; size: .; DNA: TGTGCCTGGGGGGGACAGGGGGCGAGCAAAAACATTCAGTACTTC; CDR3: CAWGGQGASKNIQYF
D: TRBD1; V: TRBV10-3; J: TRBJ1-1; size: .; DNA: TGTGCCATCAGTGGAAAACAGGGGGCTTTGGACACTGAAGCTTTCTTT; CDR3: CAISGKQGALDTEAFF
D: TRBD2; V: TRBV4-1; J: TRBJ2-1; size: .; DNA: TGCGCCAGCAGCCAAGACCCTAGCGGGAGTACTTACAATGAGCAGTTCTTC; CDR3: CASSQDPSGSTYNEQFF
D: .; V: TRBV18; J: TRBJ2-7; size: .; DNA: TGTGCCAGCTCACCAAGTCCACTCGCCTACGAGCAGTACTTC; CDR3: CASSPSPLAYEQYF
D: .; V: TRBV28; J: TRBJ2-7; size: .; DNA: TGTGCCAGCACAGAACAGGGTGGTCACGAGCAGTACTTC; CDR3: CASTEQGGHEQYF
D: .; V: TRBV5-4; J: TRBJ1-3; size: .; DNA: TGTGCCAGCAGCCCCGGGGGCTCTGGAAACACCATATATTTT; CDR3: CASSPGGSGNTIYF
D: TRBD1; V: TRBV18; J: TRBJ1-1; size: .; DNA: TGTGCCAGCTCACCAGACAGGGGGACTGAAGCTTTCTTT; CDR3: CASSPDRGTEAFF
D: .; V: TRBV12-3/TRBV12-4; J: TRBJ2-2; size: .; DNA: TGTGCCAGCAGTTTAGGGGCCACCGGGGAGCTGTTTTTT; CDR3: CASSLGATGELFF
D: .; V: TRBV2; J: TRBJ1-1; size: once; DNA: TGTGCCAGCTCTGGACAGCCGAACACTGAAGCTTTCTTT; CDR3: CASSGQPNTEAFF
D: TRBD2; V: TRBV5-6; J: TRBJ2-5; size: .; DNA: TGTGCCAGCAGCTTGGAACGGGGCCAGCGGGGACAAGAGACCCAGTACTTC; CDR3: CASSLERGQRGQETQYF
D: .; V: TRBV7-2; J: TRBJ1-1; size: .; DNA: TGTGCCAGCAGCCCAGTTGGAAAGAACACTGAAGCTTTCTTT; CDR3: CASSPVGKNTEAFF
D: TRBD1; V: TRBV7-7; J: TRBJ2-5; size: .; DNA: TGTGCTAGCAGCACAATACAGGGGGCTACGGAGACCCAGTACTTC; CDR3: CASSTIQGATETQYF
D: .; V: TRBV7-9; J: TRBJ2-1; size: .; DNA: TGTGCCAGCACCCGATGGGCTAGTTTTTCCACGCATGAGCAGTTCTTC; CDR3: CASTRWASFSTHEQFF
D: TRBD2; V: TRBV5-6; J: TRBJ2-7; size: .; DNA: TGTGCCAGCAGCTTAGGGAGCGGGGCCTACGAGCAGTACTTC; CDR3: CASSLGSGAYEQYF
D: .; V: TRBV18; J: TRBJ1-5; size: .; DNA: TGTGCCAGCTCATCGACAGAGCTCAAGCCCCAGCATTTT; CDR3: CASSSTELKPQHF
D: TRBD2; V: TRBV11-3; J: TRBJ2-3; size: .; DNA: TGTGCCAGCAGCCGCCTTAGCGGGAGTGCGGATACGCAGTATTTT; CDR3: CASSRLSGSADTQYF
D: TRBD2; V: TRBV18; J: TRBJ2-1; size: .; DNA: TGTGCCAGCTCACCGTCGACTAGCGGTTCCTACAATGAGCAGTTCTTC; CDR3: CASSPSTSGSYNEQFF
D: TRBD1; V: TRBV2; J: TRBJ1-1; size: few; DNA: TGTGCCAGCAGTAATTTGAGACAGGGATTTGAAGCTTTCTTT; CDR3: CASSNLRQGFEAFF
D: .; V: TRBV7-9; J: TRBJ1-1; size: .; DNA: TGTGCCAGCAGTAGGGGTAACACTGAAGCTTTCTTT; CDR3: CASSRGNTEAFF
D: TRBD1; V: TRBV4-3; J: TRBJ2-3; size: .; DNA: TGCGCCAGCAGCCAAGGAATACCGGGACAGGGCAACACAGATACGCAGTATTTT; CDR3: CASSQGIPGQGNTDTQYF
D: .; V: TRBV11-2; J: TRBJ2-7; size: .; DNA: TGTGCCAGCAGCTTAAGGGTGTACGAGCAGTACTTC; CDR3: CASSLRVYEQYF
D: .; V: TRBV19; J: TRBJ2-1; size: .; DNA: TGTGCCAGTAGTATAGATCTGGCAGGTCCCTACAATGAGCAGTTCTTC; CDR3: CASSIDLAGPYNEQFF
D: .; V: TRBV7-3; J: TRBJ2-3; size: .; DNA: TGTGCCAGCAGCCAGGGGACGGCTAGCACAGATACGCAGTATTTT; CDR3: CASSQGTASTDTQYF
D: TRBD1; V: TRBV13; J: TRBJ2-7; size: once; DNA: TGTGCCAGCAGCAGGACAGGGTTCGACGAGCAGTACTTC; CDR3: CASSRTGFDEQYF
D: .; V: TRBV24-1; J: TRBJ1-6; size: .; DNA: TGTGCCACCAGTGATTCAGACAGCAAGTTTTCACCCCTCCACTTT; CDR3: CATSDSDSKFSPLHF
D: TRBD1; V: TRBV2; J: TRBJ2-1; size: .; DNA: TGTGCCAGCAGTGCGGGACAGGTCGGCAATGAGCAGTTCTTC; CDR3: CASSAGQVGNEQFF
D: .; V: TRBV7-3; J: TRBJ2-1; size: .; DNA: TGTGCCAGCAGCTTAATGGCGAGCTCCTACAATGAGCAGTTCTTC; CDR3: CASSLMASSYNEQFF
D: .; V: TRBV5-1; J: TRBJ2-3; size: .; DNA: TGCGCCAGCAGCTCCGGGGGCGGGAGTGGGTATCTTAGCACAGATACGCAGTATTTT; CDR3: CASSSGGGSGYLSTDTQYF
D: TRBD1; V: TRBV24-1; J: TRBJ1-2; size: .; DNA: TGTGCCACCAGTGATCCGACAGGGGATGGCTACACCTTC; CDR3: CATSDPTGDGYTF
D: .; V: TRBV2; J: TRBJ2-2; size: .; DNA: TGTGCCAGCAGTGGGGACCGTGGGGTTTTCGGGGAGCTGTTTTTT; CDR3: CASSGDRGVFGELFF
D: .; V: TRBV7-8; J: TRBJ2-1; size: .; DNA: TGTGCCAGCAGCCCCCGTTGGCAGGCGAGCTCCTACAATGAGCAGTTCTTC; CDR3: CASSPRWQASSYNEQFF
D: TRBD1; V: TRBV27; J: TRBJ2-5; size: .; DNA: TGTGCCAGCAGTTACCGCCGGGACAGCGAAAGGGGGGAGACCCAGTACTTC; CDR3: CASSYRRDSERGETQYF
D: TRBD2; V: TRBV30; J: TRBJ2-1; size: .; DNA: TGTGCCTGGAGTGCACGACTAGCGGGGTTCTCCTACAATGAGCAGTTCTTC; CDR3: CAWSARLAGFSYNEQFF
D: .; V: TRBV13; J: TRBJ1-6; size: .; DNA: TGTGCCAGCAGCTTAGAGAGGGGACGCCTCCACTTT; CDR3: CASSLERGRLHF
D: .; V: TRBV12-5; J: TRBJ2-7; size: .; DNA: TGTGCTAGTGGTTTAGGGGCACCCTACGAGCAGTACTTC; CDR3: CASGLGAPYEQYF
D: .; V: TRBV6-5; J: TRBJ2-7; size: .; DNA: TGTGCCAGCAGTTCATCCGGGACCAATTTCTACGAGCAGTACTTC; CDR3: CASSSSGTNFYEQYF